This record looks at one T cell receptor beta chain sequence and its context. This entry is derived from a study of blood T cell repertoires in COVID-19. As for the study in general: Samples of COVID-19 (acute and convalescent) were obtained from the United States, Italy and Spain.

Per the study methods: Nucleated cell counts were estimated from reference gene primer amplification. Generated by immunoSEQ multiplex PCR, the TCRdb table keeps only in-frame clones and is missing some. V, J and clone size reflect that table, while D and trimming were determined from the DNA. Of around 40,000 clones listed, approximately 93% are singletons. The sample was peripheral blood. The clonotype comes from a human donor with active COVID-19. The donor label of this sample is uncertain.

The CDR3 DNA reads TGTGCCAGCTGGAGACTCAATCAGCCCCAGCATTTT. It yields the protein CASWRLNQPQHF. The chain employs TRBV5-4 and TRBJ1-5; unclear D gene. Trimming removed 7 bases from V and 3 bases from J, with 8 bases in between. Germline loops: CDR1 SGHNT, CDR2 YYREEE (reference sequence). The CDR3 consists of 12 residues.